This TCR beta chain comes out of a study of T cell responses to AZD1222 COVID-19 vaccine. Profiled with immunoSEQ multiplex PCR; TCRdb holds only in-frame clones, not every one. This sample yields about 97,000 clones, of which about 90% are seen a single time; about 7.5% belongs to the top ten. Losses at the gene ends were 6 bases for V and 3 bases for J; bases not matched to a gene: 11. This CDR3 region has 15 residues. Looked up from germline, CDR1 is MNHEY and CDR2 is SMNVEV (reference sequence). The rearrangement uses TRBV27 and TRBJ2-7, with 7 bases lining up with TRBD1. This clonotype was obtained from an adult in good health. The sample here was peripheral blood, taken on day 0 of AZD1222 vaccination. The CDR3 nucleotides read TGTGCCAGCAGGTCCACAGGGGCCGCCTACTACGAGCAGTACTTC. This sequence encodes CASRSTGAAYYEQYF.